The clone carrying this TCR beta chain was detected a few times. The antigen remains unidentified. This record comes from a study of shared clonotypes between healthy human individuals. Study observations and caveats: Sharing of clonotypes among donors was expected to vary with sequencing depth.

V was pared by 7 bases and J by 7 bases, with 22 bases between. The CDR3 sequence is 16 residues long. Germline-derived CDR1 and CDR2 are SNHLY and FYNNEI. Recent vaccinations or acute infections were absent in the healthy HIV-negative adult donors. Libraries were prepared by immunoSEQ multiplex PCR; TCRdb keeps only in-frame clonotypes and omits some of them. Found here are about half a million clones, approximately 77% of them singletons; the top ten hold 12%. The specimen was PBMCs. This TCR came from a woman in her forties in good health. Some clones in this sample may be carry-over from other donors' samples. The V call is TRBV2, the J call TRBJ2-2; perhaps TRBD1 as D (6 bases). The CDR3 nucleotides read TGTGCCAGCATTGGGGGCAGGGGAACCGGCAGCGGGGAGCTGTTTTTT. Amino acid sequence: CASIGGRGTGSGELFF.